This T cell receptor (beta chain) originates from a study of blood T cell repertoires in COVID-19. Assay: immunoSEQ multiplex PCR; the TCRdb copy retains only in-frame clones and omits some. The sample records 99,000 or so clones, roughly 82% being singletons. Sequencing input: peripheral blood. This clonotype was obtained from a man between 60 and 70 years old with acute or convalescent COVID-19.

The CDR3 nucleotides are TGTGCCAGCAGTTTATCGACAGGTAATGAAAAACTGTTTTTT. The encoded protein is CASSLSTGNEKLFF. The chain couples TRBV28 to TRBJ1-4, with TRBD1 as a possible D gene (6 bases). Germline V gene sequence: CDR1 MDHEN, CDR2 SYDVKM. V lost 1 base to trimming and J lost 4 bases, with 7 bases between them. The CDR3 covers 14 residues.